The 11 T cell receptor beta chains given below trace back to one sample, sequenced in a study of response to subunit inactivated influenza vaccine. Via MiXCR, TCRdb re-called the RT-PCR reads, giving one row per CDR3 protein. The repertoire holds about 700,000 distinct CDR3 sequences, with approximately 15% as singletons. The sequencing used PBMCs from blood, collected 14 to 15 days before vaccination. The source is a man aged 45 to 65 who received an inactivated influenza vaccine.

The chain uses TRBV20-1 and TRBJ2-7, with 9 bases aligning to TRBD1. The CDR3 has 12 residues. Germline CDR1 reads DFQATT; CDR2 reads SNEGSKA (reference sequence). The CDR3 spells CSGGQGRYEQYF. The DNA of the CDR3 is TGCAGCGGGGGACAGGGTCGGTACGAGCAGTACTTC.

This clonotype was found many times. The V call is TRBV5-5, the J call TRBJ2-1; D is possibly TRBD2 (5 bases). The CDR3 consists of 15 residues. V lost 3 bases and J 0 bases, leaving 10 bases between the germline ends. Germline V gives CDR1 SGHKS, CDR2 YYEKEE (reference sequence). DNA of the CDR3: TGTGCCAGCAGCTCGGACTGGAACTCCTACAATGAGCAGTTCTTC. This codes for CASSSDWNSYNEQFF.

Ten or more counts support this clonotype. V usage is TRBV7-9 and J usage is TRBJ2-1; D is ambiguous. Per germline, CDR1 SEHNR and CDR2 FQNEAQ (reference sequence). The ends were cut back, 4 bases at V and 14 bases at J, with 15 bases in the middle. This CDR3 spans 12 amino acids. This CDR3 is CASSSGFGREFF. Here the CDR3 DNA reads TGTGCCAGCAGCTCCGGATTCGGAAGGGAGTTCTTC.

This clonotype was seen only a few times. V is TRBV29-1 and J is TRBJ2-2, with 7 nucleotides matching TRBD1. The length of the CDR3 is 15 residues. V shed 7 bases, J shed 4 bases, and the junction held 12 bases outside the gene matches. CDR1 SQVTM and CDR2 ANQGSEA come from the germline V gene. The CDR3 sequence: CSGTRGFVGTGELFF. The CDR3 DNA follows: TGCAGCGGCACCAGGGGGTTTGTGGGCACCGGGGAGCTGTTTTTT.

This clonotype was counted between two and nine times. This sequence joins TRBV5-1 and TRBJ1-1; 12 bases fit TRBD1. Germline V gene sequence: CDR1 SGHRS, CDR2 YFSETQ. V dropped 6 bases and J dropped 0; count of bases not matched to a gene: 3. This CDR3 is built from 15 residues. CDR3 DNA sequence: TGCGCCAGCAACCGGGACAGGGGGCTGAACACTGAAGCTTTCTTT. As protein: CASNRDRGLNTEAFF.

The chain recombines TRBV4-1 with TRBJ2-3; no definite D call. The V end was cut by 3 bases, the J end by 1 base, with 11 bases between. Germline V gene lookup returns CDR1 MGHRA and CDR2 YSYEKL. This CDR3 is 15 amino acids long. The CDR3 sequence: CASSHPTGGTDTQYF. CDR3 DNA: TGCGCCAGCAGCCACCCCACTGGGGGCACAGATACGCAGTATTTT.

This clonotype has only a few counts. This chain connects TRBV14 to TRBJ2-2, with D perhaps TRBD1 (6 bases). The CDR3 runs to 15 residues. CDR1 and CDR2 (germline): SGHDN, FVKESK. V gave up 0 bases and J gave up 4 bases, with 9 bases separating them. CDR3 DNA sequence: TGTGCCAGCAGCCAAGATCAACAGGGCACCGGGGAGCTGTTTTTT. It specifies CASSQDQQGTGELFF.

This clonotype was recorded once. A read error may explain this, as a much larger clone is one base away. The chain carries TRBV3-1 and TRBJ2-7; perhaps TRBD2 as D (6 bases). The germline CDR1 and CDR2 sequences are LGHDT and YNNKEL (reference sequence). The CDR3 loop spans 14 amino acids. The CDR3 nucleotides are TGTACCAGCAGCCAGGAACTAGCCTCCTACGAGCAGTACTTC. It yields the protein CTSSQELASYEQYF.

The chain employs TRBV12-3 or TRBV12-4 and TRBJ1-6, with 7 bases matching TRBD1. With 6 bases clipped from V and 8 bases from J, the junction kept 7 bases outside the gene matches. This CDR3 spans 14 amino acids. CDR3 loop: CASSSGTEYSPLHF. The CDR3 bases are TGTGCCAGCAGCTCCGGGACAGAGTATTCACCCCTCCACTTT.

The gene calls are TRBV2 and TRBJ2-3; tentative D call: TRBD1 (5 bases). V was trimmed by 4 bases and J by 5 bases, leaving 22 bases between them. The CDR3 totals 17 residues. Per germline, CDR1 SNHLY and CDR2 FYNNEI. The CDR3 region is CASSVRGAAPREDTQYF. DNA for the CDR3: TGTGCCAGCAGTGTAAGAGGCGCGGCCCCCAGGGAAGATACGCAGTATTTT.

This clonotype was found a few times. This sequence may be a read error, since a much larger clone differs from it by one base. In DNA form, the CDR3 reads TGTGCCAGCGCGAGGGACAGCTACAACACTGAAGTTTTCTTT. As protein: CASARDSYNTEVFF. The gene calls are TRBV6-1 and TRBJ1-1, with 7 bases matching TRBD1. The CDR3 spans 14 residues. Germline V CDR1 and CDR2: MNHNS, SASEGT.